One and the same sample provided the 29 T cell receptor beta chains below, sequenced in a study of T cells in Graves' hyperthyroidism and ophthalmopathy. Amplified TCR beta CDR3 regions came from RNA transcripts. First-round RT-PCR targeting the TCR CDR3 was performed with the HTBI primer set. One entry per CDR3 protein results from TCRdb running MiXCR on the multiplex PCR reads. This sample has roughly 500,000 distinct CDR3 sequences; around 50% occur once, and the top ten carry around 47%. The sequenced material came from peripheral blood or thyroid tissue (not recorded which). These receptors came from an adult woman with Graves' disease, either hyperthyroidism or ophthalmopathy (not recorded which).

The chain joins TRBV7-8 to TRBJ1-5; D gene uncertain. V lost 4 bases and J lost 0, with 13 bases in between. The CDR3 sequence is 16 residues long. The germline gives CDR1 SGHVS, CDR2 FQNEAQ. Written as DNA, the CDR3 is TGTGCCAGCAGCTCCCCGGCGGGATATAGCAATCAGCCCCAGCATTTT. Encoded protein: CASSSPAGYSNQPQHF. Complete variable domain (other parts from reference TRBV7-8 and TRBJ1-5): GAGVSQSPRYKVAKRGQDVALRCDPISGHVSLFWYQQALGQGPEFLTYFQNEAQLDKSGLPSDRFFAERPEGSVSTLKIQRTQQEDSAVYLCASSSPAGYSNQPQHFGDGTRLSIL.

At least ten counts were recorded for this clonotype. Here the CDR3 DNA reads TGTGCCATCAGCAGCGGGGAAATCACCGGGGAGCTGTTTTTT. Translating gives CAISSGEITGELFF. The chain employs TRBV10-3 and TRBJ2-2; TRBD2 matches at 7 bases. The V and J ends lost 6 bases and 4 bases, in that order; junction bases with no gene match: 5. This CDR3 spans 14 amino acids. CDR1 is ENHRY and CDR2 is SYGVKD in the germline V gene.

This clonotype was counted at least ten times. At one boundary the junction diverges from the germline segment, which might be a read error. The gene calls are TRBV7-8 and TRBJ2-2, with 7 bases aligning to TRBD1. Looked up from germline, CDR1 is SGHVS and CDR2 is FQNEAQ. The CDR3 totals 15 residues. The CDR3 reads CASTLIRGNSGELFF. CDR3 in DNA: TGTGCCAGCACCCTTATCAGGGGGAACTCCGGGGAGCTGTTTTTT.

At least ten counts were recorded for this clonotype. The rearrangement joins TRBV6-5 to TRBJ1-1; the match to TRBD1 covers 11 bases. This CDR3 is built from 15 residues. With V trimmed by 6 bases and J by 10 bases, 13 bases remained unmatched. The V gene's germline CDR1 is MNHEY and CDR2 SVGAGI. The CDR3 region has the DNA TGTGCCAGCAGCCAAACAGGGACAGGGGGACTCAGAGCTTTCTTT. It specifies CASSQTGTGGLRAFF.

In this sample, this clonotype turned up a few times. The rearrangement joins TRBV7-8 to TRBJ2-7; D gene uncertain. V lost 1 base to trimming and J lost 0 bases, with 13 bases between them. The germline CDR1 and CDR2 sequences are SGHVS and FQNEAQ. The CDR3 runs to 16 residues. CDR3 DNA sequence: TGTGCCAGCAGCTTAGGGAGTGAGCTGTACTCCTACGAGCAGTACTTC. Translating it yields CASSLGSELYSYEQYF. Based on the CDR3 plus reference TRBV7-8 and TRBJ2-7, the full variable domain is GAGVSQSPRYKVAKRGQDVALRCDPISGHVSLFWYQQALGQGPEFLTYFQNEAQLDKSGLPSDRFFAERPEGSVSTLKIQRTQQEDSAVYLCASSLGSELYSYEQYFGPGTRLTVT.

As for this clonotype: This may stem from a read error, because a much larger clone lies one nucleotide away. V and J are TRBV7-8 and TRBJ1-2; 10 bases are shared with TRBD1. The length of the CDR3 is 13 residues. The germline CDR1 and CDR2 sequences are SGHVS and FQNEAQ. V lost 4 bases to trimming and J lost 7 bases; unmatched junction nucleotides: 3. CDR3 amino acids: CASSSGTGVGYTF. The CDR3, as DNA: TGTGCCAGCAGCTCCGGGACAGGGGTTGGCTACACCTTC.

The chain combines TRBV29-1 with TRBJ1-2, with TRBD1 identical over 11 bases. This CDR3 comprises 11 residues. V dropped 7 bases and J dropped 6; count of bases not matched to a gene: 1. Germline lookup yields CDR1 SQVTM and CDR2 ANQGSEA. CDR3 region: CSGTGGDGYTF. In DNA form, the CDR3 reads TGCAGCGGGACAGGGGGCGATGGCTACACCTTC.

The chain links TRBV20-1 to TRBJ2-1, with TRBD2 matching over 9 bases. CDR3 length: 14 residues. Germline values: CDR1 DFQATT, CDR2 SNEGSKA (reference sequence). V gave up 3 bases and J gave up 6 bases; unmatched junction bases: 6. The DNA of the CDR3 is TGCAGTGCTAGTCCGACTAGCGGTATCAATGAGCAGTTCTTC. Protein sequence: CSASPTSGINEQFF.

The V and J genes are TRBV20-1 and TRBJ1-2; possibly TRBD1 for D (5 bases). V lost 4 bases and J lost 4, with 16 bases in between. CDR3 length equals 14 residues. Germline CDR1 DFQATT, CDR2 SNEGSKA (reference sequence). The CDR3: CSATKGSSAYGYTF. The CDR3 region has the DNA TGCAGTGCTACCAAGGGGTCCTCGGCCTATGGCTACACCTTC.

CDR3 sequence: CASSLTKGPYGYTF. The CDR3 DNA follows: TGTGCCAGCAGTTTAACGAAGGGGCCCTATGGCTACACCTTC. The chain couples TRBV6-5 to TRBJ1-2, with D possibly being TRBD1 (5 bases). Deletions cut 4 bases from V and 4 bases from J, with 13 bases between. CDR3 length: 14 amino acids. Germline CDR1 is MNHEY and CDR2 is SVGAGI.

This clonotype was picked up many times. The rearrangement links TRBV5-6 to TRBJ2-7, with a tentative D call TRBD1 (5 bases). Germline CDR1 reads SGHDT; CDR2 reads YYEEEE. This CDR3 spans 12 amino acids. Between the trimmed V and J ends, which lost 3 bases and 3 bases, there was a span of 7 bases. The CDR3 DNA is TGTGCCAGCAGCTCGCAGGGCTACGAGCAGTACTTC. It codes for CASSSQGYEQYF.

V is TRBV25-1 and J is TRBJ1-5, with 9 bases aligning to TRBD1. The CDR3 spans 15 residues. CDR1 is MGHDK, CDR2 SYGVNS, per germline. V lost 3 bases to trimming and J lost 4 bases; unmatched junction nucleotides: 4. This CDR3 reads CASSDEGQGNQPQHF. CDR3 coding DNA: TGTGCCAGCAGTGACGAGGGACAGGGAAATCAGCCCCAGCATTTT.

The rearrangement joins TRBV29-1 to TRBJ2-5, with D tentatively TRBD2 (6 bases). The CDR3 sequence is 12 residues long. The germline CDR1 and CDR2 sequences are SQVTM and ANQGSEA. The V end lost 4 bases, the J end lost 5 bases, and 11 bases lay between the germline ends. CDR3 region: CSVVAAQETQYF. CDR3 in DNA: TGCAGCGTTGTAGCGGCGCAGGAGACCCAGTACTTC.

The chain combines TRBV10-3 with TRBJ1-1; D is unclear. V was cut by 0 bases and J by 1 base, with 9 bases left in between. The CDR3 runs 15 residues. CDR1 and CDR2 (germline): ENHRY, SYGVKD. CDR3 sequence reads: CAISESGSQNTEAFF. The CDR3 DNA follows: TGTGCCATCAGTGAGTCAGGCAGCCAGAACACTGAAGCTTTCTTT.

The chain uses TRBV12-3 or TRBV12-4 and TRBJ1-6; 7 positions match TRBD1. The CDR3 loop spans 15 amino acids. V lost 6 bases, J lost 7 bases, and 9 bases stayed unmatched. In DNA form, the CDR3 reads TGTGCCAGCAGGTATCACGGGACAGTCAATTCACCCCTCCACTTT. Translation gives CASRYHGTVNSPLHF.

The rearrangement joins TRBV6-5 to TRBJ2-7, with 7 bases lining up with TRBD2. Germline-derived CDR1 and CDR2 are MNHEY and SVGAGI. The CDR3 contains 13 residues. The V and J ends lost 7 bases and 0 bases, in that order; junction bases with no gene match: 3. CDR3 in DNA: TGTGCCAGCAACACTAGCGACTCCTACGAGCAGTACTTC. Translating it yields CASNTSDSYEQYF.

The chain joins TRBV10-3 to TRBJ2-7; 9 positions agree with TRBD1. V dropped 0 bases and J dropped 5; count of bases not matched to a gene: 8. The V gene's germline CDR1 is ENHRY and CDR2 SYGVKD. The CDR3 spans 16 residues. This CDR3 reads CAISESPGQGYHEQYF. CDR3 in DNA: TGTGCCATCAGTGAGTCCCCGGGACAGGGATACCACGAGCAGTACTTC.

This clonotype was seen a few times. The gene calls are TRBV24-1 and TRBJ1-5; D is uncertain. This CDR3 spans 21 amino acids. V lost 4 bases and J lost 1, with 28 bases in between. The V gene's germline CDR1 is KGHDR and CDR2 SFDVKD. Written as DNA, the CDR3 is TGTGCCACCAGTGACACCGGACGGAGGAGACTCTTTCCGACCAGCAATCAGCCCCAGCATTTT. It translates to CATSDTGRRRLFPTSNQPQHF.

The chain carries TRBV7-9 and TRBJ1-1, with a possible D match to TRBD1 (6 bases). From germline, CDR1 is SEHNR and CDR2 FQNEAQ (reference sequence). There are 12 residues in the CDR3. The V gene lost 1 base and the J gene lost 8 bases, with 8 bases spanning the gap. The CDR3 DNA is TGTGCCAGCAGCTTAGAGGACAGAGAAGCTTTCTTT. This codes for CASSLEDREAFF.

This clonotype was picked up one time. The chain combines TRBV4-1 with TRBJ1-2; 7 nucleotides agree with TRBD1. The junction had 5 bases not matched to a gene; V was cut back by 0 bases and J by 1 base. CDR1 and CDR2 from the germline V gene are MGHRA and YSYEKL. The CDR3 length is 16 residues. The CDR3 DNA is TGCGCCAGCAGCCAAGATCGGGACAGCCTTAACTATGGCTACACCTTC. Translating it yields CASSQDRDSLNYGYTF.

The rearrangement links TRBV11-2 to TRBJ2-2; D is possibly TRBD1 (5 bases). The V gene's germline CDR1 is SGHAT and CDR2 FQNNGV. This CDR3 is 13 amino acids long. V shed 5 bases and J shed 6 bases, with 10 bases lying between them. The CDR3 DNA reads TGTGCCAGCAGCCGCACAGGCGCCGGGGAGCTGTTTTTT. Translation gives CASSRTGAGELFF.

This clonotype appeared many times. The V gene is TRBV7-3, the J gene TRBJ2-2, with 15 bases identical to TRBD2. The CDR3 runs to 19 residues. With V trimmed by 4 bases and J by 0 bases, 6 bases remained unmatched. Germline CDR1 SGHTA, CDR2 FQGTGA. In DNA, the CDR3 is TGTGCCAGCAGCTCCTGGACTAGCGGGAGGGCAACGAACACCGGGGAGCTGTTTTTT. Its protein product is CASSSWTSGRATNTGELFF.

V and J are TRBV7-9 and TRBJ2-2; possible D gene TRBD2, 5 bases. Germline V gene lookup returns CDR1 SEHNR and CDR2 FQNEAQ (reference sequence). The length of the CDR3 is 13 residues. V gave up 11 bases and J gave up 1 base, with 11 bases separating them. This CDR3 is CAYWAGNTGELFF. The CDR3 DNA follows: TGTGCCTACTGGGCGGGGAACACCGGGGAGCTGTTTTTT.

The rearrangement uses TRBV7-9 and TRBJ1-6, with 9 bases aligning to TRBD1. Germline V gene lookup returns CDR1 SEHNR and CDR2 FQNEAQ (reference sequence). With V trimmed by 7 bases and J by 4 bases, 5 bases remained unmatched. This CDR3 is 15 amino acids long. The CDR3 protein is CASTGDRAYNSPLHF. The CDR3, as DNA: TGTGCCAGCACCGGGGACAGGGCATATAATTCACCCCTCCACTTT.

The chain uses TRBV2 and TRBJ1-2; 7 bases line up with TRBD1. V lost 1 base, J lost 4 bases, and 9 bases stayed unmatched. The CDR3 has 16 residues. CDR1 SNHLY and CDR2 FYNNEI come from the germline V gene. The CDR3 region is CASSEEGRGLGYGYTF. In nucleotides, the CDR3 is TGTGCCAGCAGTGAAGAGGGGAGGGGGCTTGGCTATGGCTACACCTTC.

The rearrangement joins TRBV7-2 to TRBJ1-2; D may be TRBD1 (5 bases). Trimming shortened V by 1 base and J by 8 bases, and 14 bases separated the two germline ends. There are 14 residues in the CDR3. The germline gives CDR1 SGHTA, CDR2 FQGNSA. The CDR3 region has the DNA TGTGCCAGCAGCTTAGGACAGAACAGGTCCGGCTACACCTTC. Protein product: CASSLGQNRSGYTF.

This clonotype was detected ten times or more. The chain carries TRBV7-9 and TRBJ2-7, with 10 bases lining up with TRBD2. Trimming removed 0 bases from V and 5 bases from J; junction bases left unmatched: 7. Germline CDR1 SEHNR, CDR2 FQNEAQ (reference sequence). The CDR3 extends over 16 amino acids. The CDR3 here is CASSLARGSGRNEQYF. The CDR3 DNA reads TGTGCCAGCAGCTTAGCGCGGGGTAGCGGGAGGAACGAGCAGTACTTC.

Concerning this clonotype itself: At one end, the junction sequence differs from germline, possibly due to a read error. The chain has TRBV4-1 and TRBJ1-2; D gene uncertain. In germline, CDR1 is MGHRA, CDR2 YSYEKL. CDR3 length equals 15 residues. The chain's CDR3 is CASSQDLGFGYVYTF. The CDR3 nucleotides read TGCGCCAGCAGCCAAGATTTGGGTTTCGGGTATGTCTACACCTTC.

This rearrangement joins TRBV24-1 to TRBJ1-1; perhaps TRBD1 as D (6 bases). The CDR3 runs 13 residues. CDR1 and CDR2 from the germline V gene are KGHDR and SFDVKD. Trimming cost V 8 bases and J 7 bases, with 16 bases left between them. In DNA, the CDR3 is TGTGCCACCAAGGGGGGCGGGGCCAGTGAAGCTTTCTTT. This sequence encodes CATKGGGASEAFF.